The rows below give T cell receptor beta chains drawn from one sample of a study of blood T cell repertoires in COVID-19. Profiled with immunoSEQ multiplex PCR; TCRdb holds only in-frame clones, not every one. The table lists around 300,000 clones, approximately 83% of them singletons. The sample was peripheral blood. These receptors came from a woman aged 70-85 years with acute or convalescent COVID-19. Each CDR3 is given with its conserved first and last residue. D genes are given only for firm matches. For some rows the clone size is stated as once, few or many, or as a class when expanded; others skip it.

CDR3nt: TGTGCCAGCAGCCCCCTCTGGGGGGTGAATTCACCCCTCCACTTT
CDR3aa: CASSPLWGVNSPLHF
j_gene: TRBJ1-6
abundance: .
v_gene: TRBV9
d_gene: .

CDR3nt: TGCGCCAGCAGCTCGCAGGGGGCCCCAAATCAGCCCCAGCATTTT
CDR3aa: CASSSQGAPNQPQHF
j_gene: TRBJ1-5
abundance: .
v_gene: TRBV5-1
d_gene: TRBD1

CDR3nt: TGTGCCAGCAGCCCCGGGACTGGGAATTCACCCCTCCACTTT
CDR3aa: CASSPGTGNSPLHF
j_gene: TRBJ1-6
abundance: .
v_gene: TRBV27
d_gene: .

CDR3nt: TGTGCCAGCAGCTTTCCCCCACTAGCGGGGGGTGACTCCTACGAGCAGTACTTC
CDR3aa: CASSFPPLAGGDSYEQYF
j_gene: TRBJ2-7
abundance: .
v_gene: TRBV13
d_gene: TRBD2

CDR3nt: TGTGCCGGCGCGGGAGGCATGAACACTGAAGCTTTCTTT
CDR3aa: CAGAGGMNTEAFF
j_gene: TRBJ1-1
abundance: .
v_gene: TRBV2
d_gene: .

CDR3nt: TGTGCCAGCTCTCACTTGGCTAGCGTTGCAGATACGCAGTATTTT
CDR3aa: CASSHLASVADTQYF
j_gene: TRBJ2-3
abundance: .
v_gene: TRBV6-6
d_gene: .

CDR3nt: TGTGCCATCAGCCGGGACAGTAACACCGGGGAGCTGTTTTTT
CDR3aa: CAISRDSNTGELFF
j_gene: TRBJ2-2
abundance: .
v_gene: TRBV10-3
d_gene: TRBD1

CDR3nt: TGTGCCAGCGTTGACAGGGGAAGCAATGGCTACACCTTC
CDR3aa: CASVDRGSNGYTF
j_gene: TRBJ1-2
abundance: .
v_gene: TRBV2
d_gene: TRBD1

CDR3nt: TGTGCCAGCAGCCATGGGCCTGTTACCTTCTCTGGAAACACCATATATTTT
CDR3aa: CASSHGPVTFSGNTIYF
j_gene: TRBJ1-3
abundance: .
v_gene: TRBV7-8
d_gene: .

CDR3nt: TGTGCCATCAGTGGGACAGGGACCTCCTACGAGCAGTACTTC
CDR3aa: CAISGTGTSYEQYF
j_gene: TRBJ2-7
abundance: .
v_gene: TRBV10-3
d_gene: TRBD1

CDR3nt: TGTGCCAGCAGCGTATCAGGGTTCGGTCAGCCCCAGCATTTT
CDR3aa: CASSVSGFGQPQHF
j_gene: TRBJ1-5
abundance: .
v_gene: TRBV9
d_gene: .

CDR3nt: TGTGCCACAAAACAGAACTTAGGGGGCGGTGAAGCTTTCTTT
CDR3aa: CATKQNLGGGEAFF
j_gene: TRBJ1-1
abundance: once
v_gene: TRBV19
d_gene: TRBD1

CDR3nt: TGCGCCAGCGGGGGGGTCAATAACTATGGCTACACCTTC
CDR3aa: CASGGVNNYGYTF
j_gene: TRBJ1-2
abundance: .
v_gene: TRBV4-1
d_gene: .

CDR3nt: TGTGCCAGCAGTTTTCAGTTTGAGACCCAGTACTTC
CDR3aa: CASSFQFETQYF
j_gene: TRBJ2-5
abundance: .
v_gene: TRBV6-2/TRBV6-3
d_gene: .

CDR3nt: TGTGCCAGTAGCTTGTCCGACAGGCATATGAACTACACCTTC
CDR3aa: CASSLSDRHMNYTF
j_gene: TRBJ1-2
abundance: .
v_gene: TRBV19
d_gene: .

CDR3nt: TGTGCCAACAGGGGGCATTATGAAAAACTGTTTTTT
CDR3aa: CANRGHYEKLFF
j_gene: TRBJ1-4
abundance: .
v_gene: TRBV10-3
d_gene: TRBD1

CDR3nt: TGCGCCAGCAGCCCCCCATCCGTCGATCGACAACTCGCCTTC
CDR3aa: CASSPPSVDRQLAF
j_gene: TRBJ2-7
abundance: few
v_gene: TRBV5-1
d_gene: .

CDR3nt: TGCGCCAGCAGCCGGGAGGGGTGGGACAGCTTAGAAGCTTTCTTT
CDR3aa: CASSREGWDSLEAFF
j_gene: TRBJ1-1
abundance: .
v_gene: TRBV5-1
d_gene: TRBD1

CDR3nt: TGTGCCAGCAGCGGAGGGGCGGTGGGCACAGATACGCAGTATTTT
CDR3aa: CASSGGAVGTDTQYF
j_gene: TRBJ2-3
abundance: .
v_gene: TRBV6-5
d_gene: .

CDR3nt: TGTGCCAGTAGTACCATGGAGGGGACAGGGTGGCTCTTGGGCTACACCTTC
CDR3aa: CASSTMEGTGWLLGYTF
j_gene: TRBJ1-2
abundance: .
v_gene: TRBV19
d_gene: TRBD1

CDR3nt: TGCGCCAGCAGCTTGGAGGCAGGGGGGATCACGGGTGGCTACACCTTC
CDR3aa: CASSLEAGGITGGYTF
j_gene: TRBJ1-2
abundance: .
v_gene: TRBV5-1
d_gene: TRBD1

CDR3nt: TGTGCCAGCAGCCCCAGCGGGGGGGCCTCCGAGCAGTACTTC
CDR3aa: CASSPSGGASEQYF
j_gene: TRBJ2-7
abundance: once
v_gene: TRBV4-2
d_gene: TRBD2

CDR3nt: TGTGCCAGCCGACGACAGGGGGGCGACGCCGGGGAGCTGTTTTTT
CDR3aa: CASRRQGGDAGELFF
j_gene: TRBJ2-2
abundance: few
v_gene: TRBV2
d_gene: TRBD1

CDR3nt: TGTGCCAGCAGCCGTTGGGGACAGGGGGCGGCTGGCTACACCTTC
CDR3aa: CASSRWGQGAAGYTF
j_gene: TRBJ1-2
abundance: once
v_gene: TRBV5-4
d_gene: TRBD1

CDR3nt: TGTGCCAGCAGTGAAGGACAGGGGGCGGAGACCCAGTACTTC
CDR3aa: CASSEGQGAETQYF
j_gene: TRBJ2-5
abundance: .
v_gene: TRBV2
d_gene: TRBD1

CDR3nt: TGTGCCAGCAGTGATCCGACAGGCTATGGCTACACCTTC
CDR3aa: CASSDPTGYGYTF
j_gene: TRBJ1-2
abundance: .
v_gene: TRBV2
d_gene: .

CDR3nt: TGTGCCAGCAGTGAAGGGTTCCGGGGGGTCTCCTACGAGCAGTACTTC
CDR3aa: CASSEGFRGVSYEQYF
j_gene: TRBJ2-7
abundance: .
v_gene: TRBV6-1
d_gene: TRBD2

CDR3nt: TGTGCCAGCAAAGGGCGGACAGGGGGAATCAATGAGCAGTTCTTC
CDR3aa: CASKGRTGGINEQFF
j_gene: TRBJ2-1
abundance: .
v_gene: TRBV6-5
d_gene: TRBD1

CDR3nt: TGTGCCAGCAGTCGAGGACAGGAGCTTCACGAGCAGTACTTC
CDR3aa: CASSRGQELHEQYF
j_gene: TRBJ2-7
abundance: .
v_gene: TRBV6-5
d_gene: TRBD1

CDR3nt: TGTGCCAGCAGCCAAGGCTGGACCGGGACGGGGGGCCTAGAGACCCAGTACTTC
CDR3aa: CASSQGWTGTGGLETQYF
j_gene: TRBJ2-5
abundance: once
v_gene: TRBV4-2
d_gene: .

CDR3nt: TGTGCCAGCAGCCATAGGGGATTTCAAGAGACCCAGTACTTC
CDR3aa: CASSHRGFQETQYF
j_gene: TRBJ2-5
abundance: .
v_gene: TRBV3-1/TRBV3-2
d_gene: .

CDR3nt: TGTGCCAGCAGCTTAGGGACTAGCGGGGGAGGAGAGCAGTTCTTC
CDR3aa: CASSLGTSGGGEQFF
j_gene: TRBJ2-1
abundance: few
v_gene: TRBV7-8
d_gene: TRBD2

CDR3nt: TGTGCCAGCAGCACAGTAGCCTACGAGCAGTACTTC
CDR3aa: CASSTVAYEQYF
j_gene: TRBJ2-7
abundance: .
v_gene: TRBV7-2
d_gene: .